This passage covers 3 T cell receptor beta chains from one sample sequenced in a study of identical twins. TCRdb re-called the 5' RACE reads through MiXCR, storing one row per CDR3 protein. In the table there are a few hundred thousand distinct CDR3 sequences, roughly 13% of which are singletons. These data are also associated with another study on yellow fever vaccine responses in identical twins.

The specimen was CD4+ T cells sorted from blood. The receptors here all came from a young woman in good health.

There are many counts of this clonotype. V gene TRBV28 combines with J gene TRBJ2-7; D is uncertain. Trimming shortened V by 2 bases and J by 4 bases, and 6 bases separated the two germline ends. Germline V gene sequence: CDR1 MDHEN, CDR2 SYDVKM. The CDR3 is 12 residues long. The CDR3 sequence is CASSLMGYEQYF. The CDR3 DNA is TGTGCCAGCAGTTTAATGGGTTACGAGCAGTACTTC.

The chain is built from TRBV30 and TRBJ2-3; D is ambiguous. Germline V CDR1 and CDR2: GTSNPN, SVGIG (reference sequence). The V end was cut by 4 bases, the J end by 6 bases, with 8 bases between. The CDR3 contains 11 residues. The CDR3 sequence: CAWTSGDTQYF. CDR3 nucleotides: TGTGCCTGGACTTCTGGCGATACGCAGTATTTT.

The rearrangement uses TRBV20-1 and TRBJ2-7; D possibly corresponds to TRBD1 (6 bases). The germline V gene has CDR1 DFQATT and CDR2 SNEGSKA (reference sequence). This CDR3 comprises 16 residues. V was clipped by 1 base and J by 1 base, with 17 bases between them. DNA of the CDR3: TGCAGTGCTAGAGGATTAAAAGGGACACTTTCCTACGAGCAGTACTTC. Amino acids: CSARGLKGTLSYEQYF.